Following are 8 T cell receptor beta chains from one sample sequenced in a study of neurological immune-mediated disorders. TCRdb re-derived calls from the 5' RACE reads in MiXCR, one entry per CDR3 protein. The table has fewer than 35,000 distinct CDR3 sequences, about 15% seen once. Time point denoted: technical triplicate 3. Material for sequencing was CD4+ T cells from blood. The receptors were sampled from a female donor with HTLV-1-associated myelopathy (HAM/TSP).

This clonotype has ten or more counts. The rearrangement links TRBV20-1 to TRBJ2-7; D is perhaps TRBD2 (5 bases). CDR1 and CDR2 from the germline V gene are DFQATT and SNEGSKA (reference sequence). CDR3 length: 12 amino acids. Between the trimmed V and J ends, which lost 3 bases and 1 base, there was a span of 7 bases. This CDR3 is CSASGISYEQYF. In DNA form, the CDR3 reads TGCAGTGCTAGCGGGATTTCCTACGAGCAGTACTTC.

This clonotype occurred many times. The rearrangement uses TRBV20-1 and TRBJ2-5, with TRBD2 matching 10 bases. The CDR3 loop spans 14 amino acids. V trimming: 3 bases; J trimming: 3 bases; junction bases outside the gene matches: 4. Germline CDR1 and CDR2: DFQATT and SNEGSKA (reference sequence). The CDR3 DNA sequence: TGCAGTGCTAGGGGAGGACTAGCGGAAGAGACCCAGTACTTC. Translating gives CSARGGLAEETQYF.

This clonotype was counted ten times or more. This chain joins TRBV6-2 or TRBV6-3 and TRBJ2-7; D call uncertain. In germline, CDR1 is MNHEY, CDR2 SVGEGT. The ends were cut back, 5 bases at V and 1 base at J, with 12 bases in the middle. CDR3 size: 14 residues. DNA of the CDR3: TGTGCCAGCAGTAATTTGAGCCCTTCCTACGAGCAGTACTTC. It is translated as CASSNLSPSYEQYF.

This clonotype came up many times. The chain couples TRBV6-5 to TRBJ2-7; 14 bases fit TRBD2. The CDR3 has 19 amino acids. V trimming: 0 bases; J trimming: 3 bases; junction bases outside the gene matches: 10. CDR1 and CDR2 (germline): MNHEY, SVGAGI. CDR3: CASSYSTGTSGRINYEQYF. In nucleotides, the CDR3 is TGTGCCAGCAGTTACTCTACCGGGACTAGCGGGAGAATCAACTACGAGCAGTACTTC.

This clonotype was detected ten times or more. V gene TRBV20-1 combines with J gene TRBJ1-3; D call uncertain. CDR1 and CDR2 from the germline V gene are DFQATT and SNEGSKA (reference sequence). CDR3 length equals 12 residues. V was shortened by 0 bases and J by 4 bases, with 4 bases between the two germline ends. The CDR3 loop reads CSARDRGNTIYF. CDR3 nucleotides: TGCAGTGCTAGAGATCGAGGAAACACCATATATTTT.

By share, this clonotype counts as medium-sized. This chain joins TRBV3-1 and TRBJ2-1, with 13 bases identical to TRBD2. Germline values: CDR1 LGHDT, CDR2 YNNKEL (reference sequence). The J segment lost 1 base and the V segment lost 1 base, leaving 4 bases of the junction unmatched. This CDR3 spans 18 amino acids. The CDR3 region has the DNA TGTGCCAGCAGCCAAGGACTAGCGGGAGGCCCTTCCTACAATGAGCAGTTCTTC. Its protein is CASSQGLAGGPSYNEQFF.

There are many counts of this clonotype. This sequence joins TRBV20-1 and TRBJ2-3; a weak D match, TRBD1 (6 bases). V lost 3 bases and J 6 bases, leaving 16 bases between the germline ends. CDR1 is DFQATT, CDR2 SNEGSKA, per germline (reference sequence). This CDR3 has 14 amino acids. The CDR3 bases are TGCAGTGCTAGGTACCGACAGGCCGGGGATACGCAGTATTTT. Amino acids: CSARYRQAGDTQYF.

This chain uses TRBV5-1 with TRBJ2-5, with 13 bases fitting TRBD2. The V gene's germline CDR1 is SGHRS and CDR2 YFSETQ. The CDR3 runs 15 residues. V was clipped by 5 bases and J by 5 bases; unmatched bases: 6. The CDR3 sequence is CASRTSGGLGETQYF. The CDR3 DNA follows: TGCGCCAGCAGGACTAGCGGGGGGCTGGGGGAGACCCAGTACTTC.